The 24 T cell receptor beta chains reported below all come from one sample, sequenced in a study of blood T cells in healthy people across ages. For the second PCR, which ran for 7 to 11 cycles, a sample-barcoded 5' primer and a J-beta primer mix were used. From the 5' RACE reads, TCRdb called clonotypes with MiXCR, one entry per CDR3 protein. The table has about 640,000 distinct CDR3 sequences, roughly 30% seen once. Sequencing was done on a sample of blood. These receptors were obtained from a woman aged 80 or older in good health.

This clonotype was recorded at least ten times. The rearrangement links TRBV5-1 to TRBJ1-1; D not resolved. This CDR3 contains 12 residues. V lost 3 bases and J lost 1, with 4 bases in between. Germline V gene lookup returns CDR1 SGHRS and CDR2 YFSETQ. CDR3 residues: CASSSGNTEAFF. Here the CDR3 DNA reads TGCGCCAGCAGCTCAGGGAACACTGAAGCTTTCTTT.

In this sample, this clonotype turned up a few times. The V call is TRBV6-1, the J call TRBJ2-6, with 7 bases matching TRBD1. The junction had 9 bases not matched to a gene; V was cut back by 7 bases and J by 0 bases. Germline loops: CDR1 MNHNS, CDR2 SASEGT. CDR3 length: 17 amino acids. CDR3 sequence (DNA): TGTGCCAGCAAGGGGGCAGGTGCCCGCTCTGGGGCCAACGTCCTGACTTTC. Translating it yields CASKGAGARSGANVLTF.

This clonotype occurred a few times. The chain uses TRBV10-3 and TRBJ2-6; D uncertain. The CDR3 is 14 residues long. Germline lookup yields CDR1 ENHRY and CDR2 SYGVKD. The V end lost 2 bases, the J end lost 3 bases, and 5 bases lay between the germline ends. The CDR3 spells CAISEGFGANVLTF. In nucleotides, the CDR3 is TGTGCCATCAGTGAGGGTTTTGGGGCCAACGTCCTGACTTTC.

This clonotype was detected many times. The V and J genes are TRBV4-3 and TRBJ2-5; D perhaps matches TRBD1 (6 bases). Germline CDR1 and CDR2: LGHNA and YSLEER. CDR3 length: 14 amino acids. Trimming removed 4 bases from V and 5 bases from J, with 14 bases in between. The CDR3 DNA follows: TGCGCCAGCAGCCGAGCGATGAGGGGGGAGACCCAGTACTTC. Translation: CASSRAMRGETQYF.

This clonotype was observed many times. The chain joins TRBV6-6 to TRBJ2-1, with TRBD2 matching over 7 bases. The germline gives CDR1 MNHNY, CDR2 SVGAGI (reference sequence). V dropped 0 bases and J dropped 5; count of bases not matched to a gene: 7. This CDR3 has 16 residues. CDR3 sequence reads: CASSYSISGGNNEQFF. The CDR3 DNA sequence: TGTGCCAGCAGTTACTCGATATCGGGGGGAAACAATGAGCAGTTCTTC.

This clonotype was seen many times. The chain employs TRBV28 and TRBJ2-5; 10 positions agree with TRBD2. This CDR3 is built from 15 residues. From germline, CDR1 is MDHEN and CDR2 SYDVKM. The trim removed 4 bases at V and 0 bases at J, leaving 2 bases unmatched. The CDR3 region is CASSSSGRYQETQYF. CDR3 coding DNA: TGTGCCAGCAGTTCTAGCGGGAGATACCAAGAGACCCAGTACTTC. Combining the CDR3 with reference TRBV28 and TRBJ2-5 gives the whole variable domain DVKVTQSSRYLVKRTGEKVFLECVQDMDHENMFWYRQDPGLGLRLIYFSYDVKMKEKGDIPEGYSVSREKKERFSLILESASTNQTSMYLCASSSSGRYQETQYFGPGTRLLVL.

V usage is TRBV20-1 and J usage is TRBJ2-4; D is possibly TRBD2 (6 bases). Matching the DNA end better, TRBJ2-7 makes the J call doubtful. Germline CDR1 and CDR2: DFQATT and SNEGSKA (reference sequence). The CDR3 contains 17 residues. The CDR3 nucleotides read TGCAGTGCTAGAGATGACTGGTGGGGACTTGTTTACTACGAGCAGTACTTC. Translating it yields CSARDDWWGLVYYEQYF.

The CDR3 is CASSYYPPPGGVNTEAFF. The CDR3 DNA reads TGTGCCAGCAGTTACTACCCTCCCCCGGGGGGAGTGAACACTGAAGCTTTCTTT. The rearrangement uses TRBV6-5 and TRBJ1-1; maybe TRBD1 (5 bases). The V gene lost 1 base and the J gene lost 0 bases, with 18 bases spanning the gap. Looked up from germline, CDR1 is MNHEY and CDR2 is SVGAGI. The CDR3 consists of 18 residues.

This clonotype has a count of ten or more. The chain links TRBV3-1 to TRBJ2-7, with 8 bases fitting TRBD1. Germline V gene sequence: CDR1 LGHDT, CDR2 YNNKEL (reference sequence). This CDR3 region has 13 residues. Trimming took 1 base from V and 6 from J; bases not matched to a gene: 2. The CDR3 here is CASSQGQGIEQYF. In DNA form, the CDR3 reads TGTGCCAGCAGCCAAGGACAGGGGATCGAGCAGTACTTC.

Details on this clonotype: This may be a read error: a much more frequent sequence differs by one nucleotide. This sequence joins TRBV7-2 and TRBJ1-1; no clear D gene. In germline, CDR1 is SGHTA, CDR2 FQGNSA. CDR3 length: 15 residues. For the CDR3, the DNA is TGTGCCGGCAGCTCCGACGGGAGTCGGAACACTGAAGCTTTCTTT. Translating gives CAGSSDGSRNTEAFF.

This clonotype was detected only once. Relative to the germline gene, one junction end is altered; a read error may explain this. The V gene is TRBV27, the J gene TRBJ1-2; TRBD1 matches at 9 bases. This CDR3 spans 19 amino acids. CDR1 and CDR2 from the germline V gene are MNHEY and SMNVEV (reference sequence). This CDR3 is CAGSLSLESPSGQGYGYTF. CDR3 in DNA: TGTGCCGGCAGTTTATCGCTCGAATCGCCTTCGGGACAGGGATATGGCTACACCTTC.

In its sample, this clonotype was seen a few times. V gene TRBV19 combines with J gene TRBJ2-4; D may correspond to TRBD1 or TRBD2 (5 bases each). Germline V gene data show CDR1 as LNHDA and CDR2 as SQIVND (reference sequence). Trimming left V 4 bases short and J 0 bases short, with 10 bases between. The length of the CDR3 is 15 residues. CDR3 DNA sequence: TGTGCCAGTAGTACTTGGGACGTAGCCAAAAACATTCAGTACTTC. Translating it yields CASSTWDVAKNIQYF.

This clonotype appeared many times. V and J are TRBV6-1 and TRBJ2-3; D is ambiguous. V lost 4 bases and J lost 4, with 27 bases in between. This CDR3 region has 19 residues. Germline V gene data show CDR1 as MNHNS and CDR2 as SASEGT. As DNA, the CDR3 is TGTGCCAGCAGTGTATCCACCCGACTGGCCCCAATCGGACCAGATACGCAGTATTTT. It yields the protein CASSVSTRLAPIGPDTQYF.

Concerning this clonotype itself: One end of the junction varies from germline; a read error may be responsible. This sequence joins TRBV29-1 and TRBJ1-1; no definite D call. The CDR3 runs to 12 residues. Germline V lookup: CDR1 SQVTM, CDR2 ANQGSEA. The CDR3 DNA follows: TGCAGCGTTTCGTTATTGAACGCTGAAGCTTTCTTT. Residues: CSVSLLNAEAFF.

This clonotype came up a few times. The chain is built from TRBV5-5 and TRBJ2-1, with 10 nucleotides matching TRBD2. The tail of the sequence fits TRBJ2-7 better, so the J call may be wrong. Germline CDR1 reads SGHKS; CDR2 reads YYEKEE (reference sequence). CDR3 length: 18 amino acids. The CDR3 DNA is TGTGCCAGCAGCCCATTAGCTAGCGGGGGTATCTCCTACAATGAGCAGTACTTC. As protein: CASSPLASGGISYNEQYF.

This clonotype was seen at least ten times. The CDR3 bases are TGTGCCAGCAGCTTAGAGGGGGGGGCAGCAAACTATGGCTACACCTTC. Its translation is CASSLEGGAANYGYTF. The chain joins TRBV7-2 to TRBJ1-2, with D possibly TRBD1 on 6 matching bases. The CDR3 is made up of 16 amino acids. Per germline, CDR1 SGHTA and CDR2 FQGNSA. Trimming removed 1 base from V and 2 bases from J, with 14 bases in between.

Concerning this clonotype itself: A much more abundant neighbour one base away suggests this may be a read error. The chain uses TRBV6-2 or TRBV6-3 and TRBJ2-1; 9 nucleotides line up with TRBD2. The J call may be wrong; the DNA end is better matched by TRBJ2-7. Per the germline V gene, CDR1 is MNHEY and CDR2 is SVGEGT. The CDR3 sequence is 15 residues long. CDR3 nucleotides: TGTGCCAGCAGTAAACTAGCGGGTTCCTACAATGAGCAGTACTTC. Its protein is CASSKLAGSYNEQYF.

The sample holds many counts of this clonotype. The V call is TRBV5-1, the J call TRBJ1-2, with 9 bases matching TRBD1. The trim removed 0 bases at V and 4 bases at J, leaving 4 bases unmatched. Germline V gives CDR1 SGHRS, CDR2 YFSETQ. This CDR3 contains 15 residues. CDR3 bases: TGCGCCAGCAGCTTGGGGACAGGGGTCCCCTATGGCTACACCTTC. It translates to CASSLGTGVPYGYTF. Based on the CDR3 plus reference TRBV5-1 and TRBJ1-2, the full variable domain is KAGVTQTPRYLIKTRGQQVTLSCSPISGHRSVSWYQQTPGQGLQFLFEYFSETQRNKGNFPGRFSGRQFSNSRSEMNVSTLELGDSALYLCASSLGTGVPYGYTFGSGTRLTVV.

This clonotype has ten or more counts. This may stem from a read error, because a much larger clone lies one nucleotide away. The chain carries TRBV5-4 and TRBJ2-7; 8 positions match TRBD2. The V and J ends lost 5 bases and 7 bases, in that order; junction bases with no gene match: 11. CDR1 and CDR2 (germline): SGHNT, YYREEE (reference sequence). The CDR3 is 14 residues long. Written as DNA, the CDR3 is TGTGCCAGCAGGTTCCTAGCGGGCGACAATGAGCAGTACTTC. Its protein product is CASRFLAGDNEQYF.

Points on this clonotype: A much more abundant neighbour one base away suggests this may be a read error. V and J are TRBV10-3 and TRBJ2-3; TRBD2 agrees at 9 bases. CDR3 length: 14 residues. Germline V gene data show CDR1 as ENHRY and CDR2 as SYGVKD. CDR3 bases: TGTGCCACCGCCCAGCGGGGGGCCACAGGTACGCAGTATTTT. Residues: CATAQRGATGTQYF.

This clonotype was detected ten times or more. V usage is TRBV5-1 and J usage is TRBJ2-1; TRBD1 aligns across 10 bases. The V gene end was trimmed by 3 bases and the J gene end by 7 bases; junction bases not matched to a gene: 4. CDR1 SGHRS and CDR2 YFSETQ come from the germline V gene. CDR3 length equals 14 residues. CDR3 sequence reads: CASSSGTGVNEQFF. The CDR3 DNA sequence: TGCGCCAGCAGCTCCGGGACAGGGGTAAATGAGCAGTTCTTC.

This clonotype was observed many times. J is TRBJ2-1 and V is TRBV15, with TRBD2 as a possible D gene (5 bases). This CDR3 has 15 residues. Looked up from germline, CDR1 is LNHNV and CDR2 is YYDKDF (reference sequence). V was clipped by 0 bases and J by 2 bases, with 8 bases between them. The CDR3 loop is CATSRDGAAYNEQFF. CDR3 sequence (DNA): TGTGCCACCAGCAGAGATGGAGCGGCCTACAATGAGCAGTTCTTC.

This rearrangement joins TRBV27 to TRBJ1-5, with TRBD1 matching over 7 bases. The CDR3 length is 14 residues. Germline V lookup: CDR1 MNHEY, CDR2 SMNVEV (reference sequence). V lost 5 bases to trimming and J lost 8 bases; unmatched junction nucleotides: 9. The CDR3 region is CASSDRVSVKPQHF. CDR3 DNA sequence: TGTGCCAGCAGTGACAGGGTCAGTGTGAAGCCCCAGCATTTT.

The V gene is TRBV7-2, the J gene TRBJ1-3; D gene uncertain. V shed 1 base and J shed 0 bases, with 7 bases lying between them. Germline CDR1 reads SGHTA; CDR2 reads FQGNSA. The CDR3 sequence is 15 residues long. CDR3 in amino acids: CASSLDGGSGNTIYF. The CDR3 region has the DNA TGTGCCAGCAGCTTAGACGGAGGCTCTGGAAACACCATATATTTT.